Here is one T cell receptor beta chain with its context. Antigen: not known. The PCR made use of 60 Vbeta and 13 Jbeta primers. Assay used: immunoSEQ multiplex PCR; TCRdb lists only in-frame clones, some missing. This sample has 200,000 or so clones, with roughly 80% found just once. The sample is drawn from a study of cytomegalovirus exposure and HLA in healthy donors. The CDR3 totals 15 residues. Germline V gives CDR1 LNHNV, CDR2 YYDKDF (reference sequence). V was trimmed by 0 bases and J by 1 base, leaving 6 bases between them. Study conclusions and caveats: As a later analysis showed, a missense DCLRE1C variant was linked to trimming of TCR beta V- and J-genes. TCR beta V segments were, for the most part, productive about 87% or about 30% of the time in an earlier analysis. Published work reported that the classifier diagnosed cytomegalovirus status with high specificity and sensitivity. Association with HLA alleles at 0.05 false discovery rate was found for 15,000 to 20,000 TCR beta sequences in a later analysis.

The sequence was collected from a woman aged 50 to 60 in good health and CMV-seropositive. The chain carries TRBV15 and TRBJ2-2; D is unresolved. Sample: PBMCs. CDR3 protein: CATSRDRMNTGELFF. Here the CDR3 DNA reads TGTGCCACCAGCAGAGACAGGATGAACACCGGGGAGCTGTTTTTT.